This T cell receptor beta chain emerged from a study of blood T cell repertoires in COVID-19. At the level of the study: Sites across the United States, Italy and Spain contributed samples from acute and convalescent COVID-19. From T cells, B-cell-depleted T cells, or PBMCs came the material, which was cDNA or gDNA.

In the authors' workflow: Reference gene primer amplification gave estimated nucleated cell counts. Generated by immunoSEQ multiplex PCR, the TCRdb table keeps only in-frame clones and is missing some. From that table come the V and J calls and clone size; the DNA was used to work out D and trimming. The sample carries some 200,000 clones, around 92% recorded once. The receptor's source is a man younger than 40 with acute or convalescent COVID-19. Source material: peripheral blood.

The CDR3 loop reads CAISESADTIYF. The CDR3 bases are TGTGCCATCAGTGAGTCAGCTGATACCATATATTTT. V gene TRBV10-3 combines with J gene TRBJ1-3; D not resolved. V was shortened by 0 bases and J by 10 bases, with 7 bases between the two germline ends. Germline assignment: CDR1 ENHRY and CDR2 SYGVKD. The CDR3 is made up of 12 amino acids.